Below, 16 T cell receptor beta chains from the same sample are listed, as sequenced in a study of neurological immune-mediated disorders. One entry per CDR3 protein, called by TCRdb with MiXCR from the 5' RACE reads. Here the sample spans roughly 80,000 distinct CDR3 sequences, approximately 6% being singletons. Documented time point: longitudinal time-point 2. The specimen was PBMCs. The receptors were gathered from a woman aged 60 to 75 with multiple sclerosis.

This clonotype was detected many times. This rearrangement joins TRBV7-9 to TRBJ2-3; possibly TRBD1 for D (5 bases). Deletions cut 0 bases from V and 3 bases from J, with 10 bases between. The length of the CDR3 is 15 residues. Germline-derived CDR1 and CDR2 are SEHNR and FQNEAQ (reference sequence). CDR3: CASSLAQGVTDTQYF. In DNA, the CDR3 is TGTGCCAGCAGCTTAGCGCAGGGTGTAACAGATACGCAGTATTTT. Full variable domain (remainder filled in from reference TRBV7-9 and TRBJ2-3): DTGVSQNPRHKITKRGQNVTFRCDPISEHNRLYWYRQTLGQGPEFLTYFQNEAQLEKSRLLSDRFSAERPKGSFSTLEIQRTEQGDSAMYLCASSLAQGVTDTQYFGPGTRLTVL.

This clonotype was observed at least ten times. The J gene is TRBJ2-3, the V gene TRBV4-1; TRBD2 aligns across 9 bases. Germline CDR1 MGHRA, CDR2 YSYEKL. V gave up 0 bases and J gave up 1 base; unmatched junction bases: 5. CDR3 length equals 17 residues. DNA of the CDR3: TGCGCCAGCAGCCAAGAGATCGGCGGGGGGGGCACAGATACGCAGTATTTT. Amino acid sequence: CASSQEIGGGGTDTQYF.

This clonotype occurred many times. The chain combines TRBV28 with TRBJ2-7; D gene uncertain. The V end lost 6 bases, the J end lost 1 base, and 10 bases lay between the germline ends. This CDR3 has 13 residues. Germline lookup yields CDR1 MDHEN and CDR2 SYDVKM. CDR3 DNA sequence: TGTGCCAGCAGGGTTACCCTGTCCTACGAGCAGTACTTC. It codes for CASRVTLSYEQYF.

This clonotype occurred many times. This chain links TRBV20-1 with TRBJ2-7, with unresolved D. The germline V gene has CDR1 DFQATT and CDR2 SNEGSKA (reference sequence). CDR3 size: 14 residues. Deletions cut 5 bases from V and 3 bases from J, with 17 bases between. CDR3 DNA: TGCAGTGCTGAACCCCCAGGCAGTCTCTACGAGCAGTACTTC. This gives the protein CSAEPPGSLYEQYF.

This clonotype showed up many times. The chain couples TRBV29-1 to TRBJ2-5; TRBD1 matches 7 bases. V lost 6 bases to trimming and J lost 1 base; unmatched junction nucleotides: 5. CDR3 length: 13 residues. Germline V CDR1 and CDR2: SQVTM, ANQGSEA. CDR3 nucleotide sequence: TGCAGCGTGATACAGGGGACCCAAGAGACCCAGTACTTC. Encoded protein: CSVIQGTQETQYF.

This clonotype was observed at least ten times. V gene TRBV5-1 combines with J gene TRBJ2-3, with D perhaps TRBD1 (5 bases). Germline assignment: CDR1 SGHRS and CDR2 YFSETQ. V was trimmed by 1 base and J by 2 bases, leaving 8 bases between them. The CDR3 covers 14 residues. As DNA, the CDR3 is TGCGCCAGCAGCTTGCCAGGGTCCACAGATACGCAGTATTTT. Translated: CASSLPGSTDTQYF.

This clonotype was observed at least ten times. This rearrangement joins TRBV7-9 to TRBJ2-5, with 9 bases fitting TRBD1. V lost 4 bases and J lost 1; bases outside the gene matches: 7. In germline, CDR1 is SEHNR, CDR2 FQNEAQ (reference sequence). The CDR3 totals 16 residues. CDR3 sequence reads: CASSSQGAPVQETQYF. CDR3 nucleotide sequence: TGTGCCAGCAGCTCACAGGGGGCCCCCGTCCAAGAGACCCAGTACTTC.

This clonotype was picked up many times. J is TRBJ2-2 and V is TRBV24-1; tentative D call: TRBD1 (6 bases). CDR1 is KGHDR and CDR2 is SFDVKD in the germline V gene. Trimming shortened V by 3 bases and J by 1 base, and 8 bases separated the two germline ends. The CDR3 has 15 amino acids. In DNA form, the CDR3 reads TGTGCCACCAGTGATACAGGGAAGAACACCGGGGAGCTGTTTTTT. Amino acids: CATSDTGKNTGELFF.

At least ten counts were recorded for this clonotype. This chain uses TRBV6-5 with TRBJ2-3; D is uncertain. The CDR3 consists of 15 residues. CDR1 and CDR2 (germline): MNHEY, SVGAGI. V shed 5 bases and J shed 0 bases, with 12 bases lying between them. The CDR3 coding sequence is TGTGCCAGCAGTCTCCTCGGCGGCAGCACAGATACGCAGTATTTT. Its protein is CASSLLGGSTDTQYF.

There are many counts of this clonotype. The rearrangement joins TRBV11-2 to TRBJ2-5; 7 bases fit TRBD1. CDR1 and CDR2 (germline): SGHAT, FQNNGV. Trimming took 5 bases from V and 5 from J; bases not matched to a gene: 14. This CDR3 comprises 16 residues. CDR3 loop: CASSPQGQSFVETQYF. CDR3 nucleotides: TGTGCCAGCAGCCCGCAGGGACAGTCTTTCGTCGAGACCCAGTACTTC. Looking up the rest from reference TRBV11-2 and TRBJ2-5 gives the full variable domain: EAGVAQSPRYKIIEKRQSVAFWCNPISGHATLYWYQQILGQGPKLLIQFQNNGVVDDSQLPKDRFSAERLKGVDSTLKIQPAKLEDSAVYLCASSPQGQSFVETQYFGPGTRLLVL.

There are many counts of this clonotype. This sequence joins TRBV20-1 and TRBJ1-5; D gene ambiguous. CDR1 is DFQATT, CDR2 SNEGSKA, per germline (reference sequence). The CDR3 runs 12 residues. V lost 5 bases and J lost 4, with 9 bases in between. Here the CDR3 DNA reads TGCAGTGCTGCACGGGTGAATCAGCCCCAGCATTTT. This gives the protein CSAARVNQPQHF.

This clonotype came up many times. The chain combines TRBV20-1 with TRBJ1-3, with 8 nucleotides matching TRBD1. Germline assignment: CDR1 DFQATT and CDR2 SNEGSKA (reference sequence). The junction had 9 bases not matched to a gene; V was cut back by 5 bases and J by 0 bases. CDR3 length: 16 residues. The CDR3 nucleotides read TGCAGTGCTTATACCGGGACAGGCCTCTCTGGAAACACCATATATTTT. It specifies CSAYTGTGLSGNTIYF.

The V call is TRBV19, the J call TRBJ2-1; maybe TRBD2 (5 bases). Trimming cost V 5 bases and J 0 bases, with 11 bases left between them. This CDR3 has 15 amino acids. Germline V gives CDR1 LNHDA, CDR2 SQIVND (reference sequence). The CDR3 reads CASSEVGSSYNEQFF. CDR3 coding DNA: TGTGCCAGTAGTGAGGTGGGGAGCTCCTACAATGAGCAGTTCTTC.

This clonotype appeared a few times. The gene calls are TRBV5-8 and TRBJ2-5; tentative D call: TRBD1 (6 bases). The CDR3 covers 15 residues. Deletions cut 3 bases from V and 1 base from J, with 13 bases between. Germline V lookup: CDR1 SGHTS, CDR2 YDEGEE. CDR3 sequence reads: CASSWGHPIQETQYF. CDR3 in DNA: TGTGCCAGCAGCTGGGGACACCCCATCCAAGAGACCCAGTACTTC.

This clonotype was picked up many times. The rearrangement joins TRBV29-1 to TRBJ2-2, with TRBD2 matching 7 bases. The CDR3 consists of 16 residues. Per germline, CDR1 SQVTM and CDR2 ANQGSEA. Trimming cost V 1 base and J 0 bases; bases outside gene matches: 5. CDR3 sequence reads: CSVEGLADTNTGELFF. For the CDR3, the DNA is TGCAGCGTTGAAGGACTAGCAGATACGAACACCGGGGAGCTGTTTTTT.

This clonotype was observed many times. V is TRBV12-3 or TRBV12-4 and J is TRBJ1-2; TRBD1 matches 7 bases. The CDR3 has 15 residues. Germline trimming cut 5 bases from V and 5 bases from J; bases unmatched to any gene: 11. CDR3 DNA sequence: TGTGCCAGCAGTACCACAGGGGATCCCTTGTATGGCTACACCTTC. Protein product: CASSTTGDPLYGYTF.